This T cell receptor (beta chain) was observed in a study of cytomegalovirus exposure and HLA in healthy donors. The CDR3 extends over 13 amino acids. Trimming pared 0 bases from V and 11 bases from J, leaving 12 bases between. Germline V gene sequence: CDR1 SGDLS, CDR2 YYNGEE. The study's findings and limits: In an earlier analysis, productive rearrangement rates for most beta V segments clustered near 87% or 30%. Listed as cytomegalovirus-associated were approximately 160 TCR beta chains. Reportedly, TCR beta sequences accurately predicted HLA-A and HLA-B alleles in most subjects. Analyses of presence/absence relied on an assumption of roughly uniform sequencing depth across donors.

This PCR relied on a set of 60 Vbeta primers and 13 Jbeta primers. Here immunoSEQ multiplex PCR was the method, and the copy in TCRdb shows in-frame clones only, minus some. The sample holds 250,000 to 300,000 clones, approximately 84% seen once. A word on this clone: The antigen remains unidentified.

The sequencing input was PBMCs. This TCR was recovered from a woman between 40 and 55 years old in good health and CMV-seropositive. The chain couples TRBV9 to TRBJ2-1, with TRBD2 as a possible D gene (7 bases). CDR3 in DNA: TGTGCCAGCAGCGTAGTAGGGGGGGGACAGCAGTTCTTC. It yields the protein CASSVVGGGQQFF.